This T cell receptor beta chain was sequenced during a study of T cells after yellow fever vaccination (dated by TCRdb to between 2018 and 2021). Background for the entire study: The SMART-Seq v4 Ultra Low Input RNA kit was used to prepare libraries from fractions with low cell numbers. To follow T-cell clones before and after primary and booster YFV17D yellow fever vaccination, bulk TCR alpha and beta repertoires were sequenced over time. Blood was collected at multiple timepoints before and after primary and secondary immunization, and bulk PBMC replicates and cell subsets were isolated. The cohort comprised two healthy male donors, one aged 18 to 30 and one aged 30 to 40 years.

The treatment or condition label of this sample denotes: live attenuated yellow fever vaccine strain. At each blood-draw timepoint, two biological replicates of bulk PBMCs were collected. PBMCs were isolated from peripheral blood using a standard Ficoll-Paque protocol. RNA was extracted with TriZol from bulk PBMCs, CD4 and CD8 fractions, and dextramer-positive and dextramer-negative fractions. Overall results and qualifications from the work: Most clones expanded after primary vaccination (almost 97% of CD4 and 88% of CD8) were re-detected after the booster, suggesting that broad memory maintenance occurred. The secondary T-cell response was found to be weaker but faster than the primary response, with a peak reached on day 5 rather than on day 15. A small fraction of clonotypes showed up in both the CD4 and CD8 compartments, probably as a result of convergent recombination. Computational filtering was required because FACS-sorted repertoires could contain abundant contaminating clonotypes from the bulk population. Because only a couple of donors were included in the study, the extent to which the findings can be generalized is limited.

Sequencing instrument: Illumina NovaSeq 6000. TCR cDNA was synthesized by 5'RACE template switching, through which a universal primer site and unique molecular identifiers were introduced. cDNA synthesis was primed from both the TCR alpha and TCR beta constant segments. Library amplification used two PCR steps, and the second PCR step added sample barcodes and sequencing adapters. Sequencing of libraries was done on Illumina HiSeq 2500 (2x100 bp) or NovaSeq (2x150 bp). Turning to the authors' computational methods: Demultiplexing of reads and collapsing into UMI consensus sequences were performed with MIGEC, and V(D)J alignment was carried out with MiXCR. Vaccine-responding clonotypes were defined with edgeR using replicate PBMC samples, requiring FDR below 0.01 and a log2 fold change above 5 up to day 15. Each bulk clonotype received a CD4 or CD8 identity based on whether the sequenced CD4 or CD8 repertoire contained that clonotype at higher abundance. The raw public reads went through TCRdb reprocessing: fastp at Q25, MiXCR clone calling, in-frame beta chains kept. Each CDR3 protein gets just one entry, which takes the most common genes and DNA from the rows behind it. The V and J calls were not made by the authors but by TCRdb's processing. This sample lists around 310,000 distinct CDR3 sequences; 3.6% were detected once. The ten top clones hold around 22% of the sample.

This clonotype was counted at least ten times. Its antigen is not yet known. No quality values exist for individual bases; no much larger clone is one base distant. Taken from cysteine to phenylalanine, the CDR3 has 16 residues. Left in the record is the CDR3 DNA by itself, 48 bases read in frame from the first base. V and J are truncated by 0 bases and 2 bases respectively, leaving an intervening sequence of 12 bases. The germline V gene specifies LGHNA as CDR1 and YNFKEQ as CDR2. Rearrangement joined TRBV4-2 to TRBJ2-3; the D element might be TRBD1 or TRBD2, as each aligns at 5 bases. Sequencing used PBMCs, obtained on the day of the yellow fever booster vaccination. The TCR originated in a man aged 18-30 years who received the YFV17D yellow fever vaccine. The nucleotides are TGTGCCAGCAGCCAAGATGGGGCGGGCTCCACAGATACGCAGTATTTT. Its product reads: CASSQDGAGSTDTQYF.